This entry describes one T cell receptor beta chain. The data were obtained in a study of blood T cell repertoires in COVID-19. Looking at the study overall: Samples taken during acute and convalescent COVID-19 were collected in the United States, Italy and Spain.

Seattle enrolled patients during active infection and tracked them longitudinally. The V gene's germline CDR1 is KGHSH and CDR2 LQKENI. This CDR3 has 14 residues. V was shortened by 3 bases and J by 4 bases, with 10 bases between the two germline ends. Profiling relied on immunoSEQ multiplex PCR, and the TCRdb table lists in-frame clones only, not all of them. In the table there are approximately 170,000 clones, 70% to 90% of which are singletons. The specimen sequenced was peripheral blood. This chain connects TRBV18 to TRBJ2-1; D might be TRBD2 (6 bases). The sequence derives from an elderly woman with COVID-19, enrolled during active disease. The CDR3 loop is CASSPTREYNEQFF. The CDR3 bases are TGTGCCAGCTCACCTACCCGGGAGTACAATGAGCAGTTCTTC.